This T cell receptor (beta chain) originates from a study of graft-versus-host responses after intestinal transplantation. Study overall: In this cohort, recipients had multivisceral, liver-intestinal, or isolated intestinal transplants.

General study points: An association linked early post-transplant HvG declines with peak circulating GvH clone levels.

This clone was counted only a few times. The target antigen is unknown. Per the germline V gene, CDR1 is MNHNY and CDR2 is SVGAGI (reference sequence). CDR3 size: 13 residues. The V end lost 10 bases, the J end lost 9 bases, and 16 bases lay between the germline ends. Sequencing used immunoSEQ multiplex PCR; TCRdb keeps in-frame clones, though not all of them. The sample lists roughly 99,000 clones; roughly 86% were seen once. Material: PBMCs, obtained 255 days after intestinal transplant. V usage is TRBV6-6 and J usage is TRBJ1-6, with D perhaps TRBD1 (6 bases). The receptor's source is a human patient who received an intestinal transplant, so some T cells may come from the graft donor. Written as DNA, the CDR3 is TGTGCCACTACGAGGGGGGTGGCTTCACCCCTCCACTTT. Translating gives CATTRGVASPLHF.